This T cell receptor beta chain was recorded in a study of blood T cell repertoires in COVID-19. Regarding this clone: Other DNA sequences within the sample encode an identical CDR3.

CDR3 length equals 13 residues. Germline CDR1 KGHSH, CDR2 LQKENI. Between the trimmed V and J ends, which lost 6 bases and 1 base, there was a span of 8 bases. The table came from immunoSEQ multiplex PCR; TCRdb's copy has only in-frame clones and leaves some out. The sample lists about 250,000 clones; 85% to 90% were seen once. V is TRBV18 and J is TRBJ2-3; D not resolved. The sequence was obtained from a man older than 75 with acute or convalescent COVID-19. Material: peripheral blood. The CDR3 reads CASSPSGTDTQYF. CDR3 bases: TGTGCCAGCTCCCCCTCCGGCACAGATACGCAGTATTTT.